Each of the 3 T cell receptor beta chains below was sequenced from the same sample in a study of graft-versus-host responses after intestinal transplantation. Clones were read by immunoSEQ multiplex PCR, and TCRdb kept only the in-frame ones, dropping some. The table records roughly 4,500 clones, more than 70% of them present only once. The graft tissue was processed, and this released both intraepithelial and lamina propria lymphocytes. The material sequenced was ileum tissue, taken approximately 340 days after intestinal transplantation. The receptors come from a human patient who received an intestinal transplant, so some T cells may come from the graft donor.

V gene TRBV15 combines with J gene TRBJ1-2, with D perhaps TRBD1 (6 bases). Germline V gives CDR1 LNHNV, CDR2 YYDKDF (reference sequence). The CDR3 contains 15 residues. Trimming pared 0 bases from V and 5 bases from J, leaving 13 bases between. CDR3 in amino acids: CATSRDPGQRYGYTF. The DNA for the CDR3 is TGTGCCACCAGCAGAGATCCCGGACAGCGATATGGCTACACCTTC.

The rearrangement links TRBV6-5 to TRBJ1-2, with TRBD1 identical over 7 bases. Germline V CDR1 and CDR2: MNHEY, SVGAGI. CDR3 size: 15 residues. V shed 0 bases and J 4 bases; nucleotides not matched to a gene: 5. CDR3: CASSYSTRGFYGYTF. Written as DNA, the CDR3 is TGTGCCAGCAGTTACTCGACCAGGGGGTTCTATGGCTACACCTTC.

The chain links TRBV5-1 to TRBJ2-1, with 11 nucleotides matching TRBD2. Losses at the gene ends were 2 bases for V and 4 bases for J; bases not matched to a gene: 5. Germline V lookup: CDR1 SGHRS, CDR2 YFSETQ. The CDR3 runs to 16 residues. The CDR3 DNA reads TGCGCCAGCAGCTTTTCCTTAGCGGGGGGGTACAATGAGCAGTTCTTC. Its translation: CASSFSLAGGYNEQFF. Full variable domain (outside the CDR3, taken from reference TRBV5-1 and TRBJ2-1): KAGVTQTPRYLIKTRGQQVTLSCSPISGHRSVSWYQQTPGQGLQFLFEYFSETQRNKGNFPGRFSGRQFSNSRSEMNVSTLELGDSALYLCASSFSLAGGYNEQFFGPGTRLTVL.